Each of the 25 T cell receptor beta chains below was sequenced from the same sample in a study of T-cell reconstitution after alpha-beta-depleted transplantation in children. Unique molecular identifiers were used in preparing the TCRbeta library. Each CDR3 protein is one row after TCRdb ran MiXCR on the PCR reads. The table lists about 200,000 distinct CDR3 sequences, approximately 7% of them singletons. Sample: PBMCs, taken before TCRalphabeta/CD19-depleted stem cell transplant. These receptors came from a boy aged 2 to 10 with acute lymphoblastic leukemia, due to receive a stem cell transplant.

This clonotype was seen many times. The chain is built from TRBV18 and TRBJ2-5; D could derive from TRBD1 or TRBD2 (5 bases each). V was clipped by 6 bases and J by 5 bases, with 22 bases between them. In germline, CDR1 is KGHSH, CDR2 LQKENI. CDR3 length: 16 amino acids. This CDR3 reads CASSLTSGTRGETQYF. CDR3 coding DNA: TGTGCCAGCTCGCTAACATCCGGGACCCGAGGGGAGACCCAGTACTTC.

The CDR3 sequence: CASSDRYEQYF. In DNA form, the CDR3 reads TGTGCCAGCAGTGACAGGTACGAGCAGTACTTC. The genes are TRBV25-1 and TRBJ2-7, with unresolved D. This CDR3 is 11 amino acids long. V lost 3 bases and J lost 4, with 4 bases in between. The V gene's germline CDR1 is MGHDK and CDR2 SYGVNS.

This clonotype was seen only a few times. The chain has TRBV20-1 and TRBJ2-7; D unclear. V was pared by 6 bases and J by 7 bases, with 10 bases between. Germline V lookup: CDR1 DFQATT, CDR2 SNEGSKA (reference sequence). The CDR3 totals 10 residues. The CDR3 DNA reads TGCAGTGCCGAGGCTGTAGAGCAGTACTTC. Translating it yields CSAEAVEQYF.

This clonotype was counted ten times or more. This chain links TRBV29-1 with TRBJ2-5; TRBD1 might be the D (6 bases). CDR1 SQVTM and CDR2 ANQGSEA come from the germline V gene. The CDR3 sequence is 12 residues long. CDR3 in amino acids: CGTWGAQETQYF. CDR3 in DNA: TGCGGGACATGGGGAGCCCAAGAGACCCAGTACTTC.

The V call is TRBV30, the J call TRBJ2-2; D unclear. This CDR3 contains 13 residues. Germline values: CDR1 GTSNPN, CDR2 SVGIG (reference sequence). Trimming took off 2 bases at V and 3 bases at J, with 7 bases between the two ends. As DNA, the CDR3 is TGTGCCTGGAGTTCTGGGGACACCGGGGAGCTGTTTTTT. Translated, it gives CAWSSGDTGELFF.

This clonotype was observed at least ten times. The V gene is TRBV5-5, the J gene TRBJ1-4; D unresolved. The CDR3 sequence is 14 residues long. Trimming removed 4 bases at V and 0 bases at J, with 7 bases between. The germline gives CDR1 SGHKS, CDR2 YYEKEE (reference sequence). CDR3 nucleotides: TGTGCCAGCAGCCTCCAGACAACTAATGAAAAACTGTTTTTT. Translated, it gives CASSLQTTNEKLFF.

This clonotype was recorded many times. The V gene is TRBV12-3 or TRBV12-4, the J gene TRBJ1-3, with D possibly matching TRBD1 (6 bases). This CDR3 spans 15 amino acids. The germline V and J ends were trimmed by 3 bases and 6 bases, with 15 bases remaining between them. The CDR3 sequence: CASSLVPRGKNTIYF. In DNA, the CDR3 is TGTGCCAGCAGTTTGGTCCCCAGGGGCAAAAACACCATATATTTT.

This clonotype was picked up a small number of times. Here the CDR3 DNA reads TGTGCCAGCAGCCGTTCCCGGGACAGGGTCACAGATACGCAGTATTTT. It is translated as CASSRSRDRVTDTQYF. V and J are TRBV7-9 and TRBJ2-3; 9 nucleotides line up with TRBD1. The CDR3 is 16 residues long. J was trimmed by 2 bases and V by 5 bases; bases with no gene match: 8. Germline values: CDR1 SEHNR, CDR2 FQNEAQ (reference sequence).

At least ten counts were recorded for this clonotype. The chain employs TRBV3-1 and TRBJ1-3; D may be TRBD1 (6 bases). V gave up 8 bases and J gave up 0 bases, with 8 bases separating them. CDR1 and CDR2 (germline): LGHDT, YNNKEL (reference sequence). This CDR3 is 13 amino acids long. This chain's CDR3 is CASGQFSGNTIYF. The CDR3 DNA follows: TGTGCCAGCGGACAGTTCTCTGGAAACACCATATATTTT.

The V call is TRBV20-1, the J call TRBJ2-3; 7 nucleotides agree with TRBD2. Germline V gene lookup returns CDR1 DFQATT and CDR2 SNEGSKA (reference sequence). Trimming cost V 3 bases and J 4 bases; bases outside gene matches: 10. The CDR3 consists of 15 residues. CDR3 bases: TGCAGTGCTAGGGGGGTGGCGGGAGATCCAGATACGCAGTATTTT. This translates into CSARGVAGDPDTQYF.

At least ten counts were recorded for this clonotype. The V call is TRBV7-2, the J call TRBJ2-3, with D unclear. This CDR3 is 12 amino acids long. Per germline, CDR1 SGHTA and CDR2 FQGNSA. The V end lost 3 bases, the J end lost 2 bases, and 3 bases lay between the germline ends. Here the CDR3 DNA reads TGTGCCAGCAGCTTTTACACAGATACGCAGTATTTT. It encodes CASSFYTDTQYF.

The sample holds many counts of this clonotype. This chain joins TRBV20-1 and TRBJ2-7, with unresolved D. Per the germline V gene, CDR1 is DFQATT and CDR2 is SNEGSKA (reference sequence). The CDR3 loop spans 12 amino acids. V shed 3 bases and J shed 0 bases, with 6 bases lying between them. The chain's CDR3 is CSARPTSYEQYF. The CDR3 region has the DNA TGCAGTGCTAGGCCAACCTCCTACGAGCAGTACTTC.

This chain joins TRBV2 and TRBJ2-2, with TRBD1 as a possible D gene (6 bases). Germline V gives CDR1 SNHLY, CDR2 FYNNEI. The CDR3 spans 16 residues. Trimming shortened V by 5 bases and J by 0 bases, and 13 bases separated the two germline ends. CDR3 sequence reads: CASSNIRTANTGELFF. In DNA, the CDR3 is TGTGCCAGCAGTAACATCCGGACAGCGAACACCGGGGAGCTGTTTTTT. Full variable domain (outside the CDR3, taken from reference TRBV2 and TRBJ2-2): EPEVTQTPSHQVTQMGQEVILRCVPISNHLYFYWYRQILGQKVEFLVSFYNNEISEKSEIFDDQFSVERPDGSNFTLKIRSTKLEDSAMYFCASSNIRTANTGELFFGEGSRLTVL.

In its sample, this clonotype was seen many times. The chain has TRBV6-5 and TRBJ2-5, with 8 nucleotides matching TRBD1. The germline V gene encodes CDR1 MNHEY and CDR2 SVGAGI. The trim removed 11 bases at V and 4 bases at J, leaving 12 bases unmatched. The length of the CDR3 is 14 residues. The CDR3 sequence is CAGSGQVGRETQYF. CDR3 in DNA: TGTGCCGGATCGGGACAGGTGGGGAGAGAGACCCAGTACTTC.

This chain connects TRBV7-2 to TRBJ2-2, with 8 nucleotides matching TRBD1. The V gene end was trimmed by 5 bases and the J gene end by 6 bases; junction bases not matched to a gene: 8. Germline V lookup: CDR1 SGHTA, CDR2 FQGNSA. This CDR3 comprises 15 residues. CDR3 nucleotides: TGTGCCAGCAGCGCCCAGGGGGCGCTTTCCGGGGAGCTGTTTTTT. Translation gives CASSAQGALSGELFF.

There are many counts of this clonotype. The chain carries TRBV7-9 and TRBJ2-3, with D hard to call. The V gene lost 3 bases and the J gene lost 0 bases, with 10 bases spanning the gap. The CDR3 is made up of 15 amino acids. Per the germline V gene, CDR1 is SEHNR and CDR2 is FQNEAQ (reference sequence). This CDR3 reads CASSFKSWSTDTQYF. CDR3 nucleotides: TGTGCCAGCAGCTTTAAAAGCTGGAGCACAGATACGCAGTATTTT. Full variable domain (rest looked up from reference TRBV7-9 and TRBJ2-3): DTGVSQNPRHKITKRGQNVTFRCDPISEHNRLYWYRQTLGQGPEFLTYFQNEAQLEKSRLLSDRFSAERPKGSFSTLEIQRTEQGDSAMYLCASSFKSWSTDTQYFGPGTRLTVL.

This clonotype was seen at least ten times. V is TRBV3-1 and J is TRBJ2-5, with 7 bases fitting TRBD2. This CDR3 region has 15 residues. Germline trimming cut 4 bases from V and 0 bases from J; bases unmatched to any gene: 5. CDR1 LGHDT and CDR2 YNNKEL come from the germline V gene (reference sequence). The CDR3 coding sequence is TGTGCCAGCAGCCGACGAGCGGGGTACCAAGAGACCCAGTACTTC. Its protein product is CASSRRAGYQETQYF.

V and J are TRBV4-3 and TRBJ2-7; D gene ambiguous. The V and J ends lost 6 bases and 4 bases respectively, with 13 bases between them. In germline, CDR1 is LGHNA, CDR2 YSLEER. This CDR3 has 13 amino acids. The CDR3 reads CASSQRSGYEQYF. CDR3 nucleotides: TGCGCCAGCAGTCAACGATCCGGATACGAGCAGTACTTC.

This clonotype has a handful of counts. V gene TRBV25-1 combines with J gene TRBJ2-1, with D possibly TRBD2 on 7 matching bases. V lost 7 bases, J lost 5 bases, and 12 bases lay in between. There are 13 residues in the CDR3. CDR1 MGHDK and CDR2 SYGVNS come from the germline V gene. The CDR3 here is CASMGGPNNEQFF. CDR3 bases: TGTGCCAGCATGGGGGGGCCGAACAATGAGCAGTTCTTC.

By its share, this clonotype is medium-sized (0.01 to 0.1%). This sequence joins TRBV4-3 and TRBJ1-5; D not certain. The CDR3 loop spans 17 amino acids. Per the germline V gene, CDR1 is LGHNA and CDR2 is YSLEER. The germline V and J ends were trimmed by 0 bases and 3 bases, with 15 bases remaining between them. Written as DNA, the CDR3 is TGCGCCAGCAGCCAAGAACGGGTCAGGACTATCAATCAGCCCCAGCATTTT. This encodes CASSQERVRTINQPQHF.

This clonotype showed up many times. V is TRBV28 and J is TRBJ2-5; 9 bases line up with TRBD1. This CDR3 is 14 amino acids long. Germline V lookup: CDR1 MDHEN, CDR2 SYDVKM. Trimming cost V 5 bases and J 4 bases; bases outside gene matches: 5. The CDR3 here is CASSPGTGRETQYF. In DNA form, the CDR3 reads TGTGCCAGCAGTCCCGGGACAGGGAGAGAGACCCAGTACTTC.

The rearrangement links TRBV29-1 to TRBJ2-7; 8 nucleotides line up with TRBD1. The V gene's germline CDR1 is SQVTM and CDR2 ANQGSEA. V was clipped by 2 bases and J by 5 bases; unmatched bases: 8. The CDR3 has 14 residues. This CDR3 is CSVERGTGSNEQYF. Written as DNA, the CDR3 is TGCAGCGTTGAAAGGGGGACAGGCTCTAACGAGCAGTACTTC.

This clonotype came up many times. This rearrangement joins TRBV29-1 to TRBJ2-7; D possibly corresponds to TRBD1 (5 bases). CDR1 is SQVTM, CDR2 ANQGSEA, per germline. Trimming pared 3 bases from V and 5 bases from J, leaving 8 bases between. This CDR3 has 11 amino acids. The CDR3 DNA is TGCAGCGTTGAGGCAGGGAACGAGCAGTACTTC. Its protein product is CSVEAGNEQYF.

In its sample, this clonotype was seen a few times. The chain employs TRBV12-3 or TRBV12-4 and TRBJ2-6; D gene unclear. Trimming left V 6 bases short and J 2 bases short, with 11 bases between. The CDR3 covers 15 residues. The CDR3 DNA sequence: TGTGCCAGCAGAAACCCCCCCACTGGGGCCAACGTCCTGACTTTC. It translates to CASRNPPTGANVLTF.

At least ten counts were recorded for this clonotype. This chain connects TRBV28 to TRBJ2-7; D is possibly TRBD2 (5 bases). The CDR3 totals 13 residues. Looked up from germline, CDR1 is MDHEN and CDR2 is SYDVKM. Between the trimmed V and J ends, which lost 5 bases and 4 bases, there was a span of 12 bases. The chain's CDR3 is CASSGREPYEQYF. The CDR3 DNA reads as TGTGCCAGCAGTGGCCGGGAACCATACGAGCAGTACTTC.